The 25 T cell receptor beta chains in this list originate from one sample, sequenced in a study of cytomegalovirus exposure and HLA in healthy donors. PCR amplification relied on 60 Vbeta primers (plus 13 Jbeta primers). The repertoire was sequenced with immunoSEQ multiplex PCR; TCRdb's copy has only in-frame clones and lacks some. Altogether around 91,000 clones are present, approximately 84% being singletons, with the ten largest covering 2.1%. The sequencing sample was made of PBMCs. These receptors all stem from a man between 18 and 35 years old in good health and CMV-seronegative.

The V call is TRBV19, the J call TRBJ1-3; D is unclear. Per the germline V gene, CDR1 is LNHDA and CDR2 is SQIVND (reference sequence). The ends were cut back, 5 bases at V and 4 bases at J, with 12 bases in the middle. CDR3 size: 14 residues. CDR3 loop: CASSPRTDGNTIYF. The CDR3 DNA is TGTGCCAGTAGTCCAAGGACTGACGGAAACACCATATATTTT. The variable domain in full, completed from reference TRBV19 and TRBJ1-3, reads DGGITQSPKYLFRKEGQNVTLSCEQNLNHDAMYWYRQDPGQGLRLIYYSQIVNDFQKGDIAEGYSVSREKKESFPLTVTSAQKNPTAFYLCASSPRTDGNTIYFGEGSWLTVV.

The CDR3 region is CASSRPASGSSYEQYF. As DNA, the CDR3 is TGTGCCAGCAGCCGCCCCGCTAGCGGGAGCTCCTACGAGCAGTACTTC. The chain links TRBV7-9 to TRBJ2-7, with 10 bases that match TRBD2. Looked up from germline, CDR1 is SEHNR and CDR2 is FQNEAQ (reference sequence). The CDR3 covers 16 residues. V shed 5 bases and J 0 bases; nucleotides not matched to a gene: 7. The variable domain in full, completed from reference TRBV7-9 and TRBJ2-7, reads DTGVSQNPRHKITKRGQNVTFRCDPISEHNRLYWYRQTLGQGPEFLTYFQNEAQLEKSRLLSDRFSAERPKGSFSTLEIQRTEQGDSAMYLCASSRPASGSSYEQYFGPGTRLTVT.

This chain links TRBV6-4 with TRBJ2-1; 10 positions match TRBD2. V gave up 0 bases and J gave up 10 bases; unmatched junction bases: 6. There are 15 residues in the CDR3. CDR1 MRHNA and CDR2 SNTAGT come from the germline V gene. Written as DNA, the CDR3 is TGTGCCAGCAGTGACTCGGGGACTAGCGTAGGGGAGCAGTTCTTC. Residues: CASSDSGTSVGEQFF.

CDR3 coding DNA: TGTGCCAGCAGTGAAGTGGGGACAGGTGGGGAAAAACTGTTTTTT. It translates to CASSEVGTGGEKLFF. The rearrangement joins TRBV2 to TRBJ1-4, with 8 bases lining up with TRBD1. V trimming: 1 base; J trimming: 8 bases; junction bases outside the gene matches: 6. Germline loops: CDR1 SNHLY, CDR2 FYNNEI. This CDR3 has 15 amino acids.

This chain links TRBV5-1 with TRBJ2-3; a possible D gene is TRBD2 (5 bases). CDR1 and CDR2 from the germline V gene are SGHRS and YFSETQ. V shed 5 bases and J shed 8 bases, with 9 bases lying between them. The CDR3 is 11 residues long. Here the CDR3 DNA reads TGCGCCAGCAGACTAGGCCCTACGCAGTATTTT. Amino acids: CASRLGPTQYF.

This clone showed up just once. This rearrangement joins TRBV5-1 to TRBJ2-7; 11 nucleotides agree with TRBD2. The CDR3 contains 16 residues. The trim removed 0 bases at V and 5 bases at J, leaving 7 bases unmatched. CDR1 SGHRS and CDR2 YFSETQ come from the germline V gene. DNA of the CDR3: TGCGCCAGCAGCTTGGCCGGAACTAGCGGGAGAAACGAGCAGTACTTC. Its protein is CASSLAGTSGRNEQYF.

This clone showed up just once. The J gene is TRBJ1-5, the V gene TRBV29-1; 10 positions match TRBD1. Germline V gene sequence: CDR1 SQVTM, CDR2 ANQGSEA. The CDR3 extends over 15 amino acids. V lost 6 bases to trimming and J lost 8 bases; unmatched junction nucleotides: 13. CDR3 in amino acids: CSVGTGEGNWKPQHF. In DNA, the CDR3 is TGCAGCGTGGGGACAGGGGAGGGAAATTGGAAGCCCCAGCATTTT.

In its sample, this clone was seen once. This sequence joins TRBV5-8 and TRBJ2-1; 10 bases line up with TRBD2. The CDR3 has 17 amino acids. Germline values: CDR1 SGHTS, CDR2 YDEGEE. Trimming at V came to 0 bases and at J to 3 bases, leaving 6 bases not matched to a gene. For the CDR3, the DNA is TGTGCCAGCAGCTTGGAGGGGGCTAGCGGGAGCTACAATGAGCAGTTCTTC. Translating it yields CASSLEGASGSYNEQFF.

The chain employs TRBV18 and TRBJ2-7, with 10 bases identical to TRBD2. The trim removed 6 bases at V and 5 bases at J, leaving 7 bases unmatched. The CDR3 totals 14 residues. Germline lookup yields CDR1 KGHSH and CDR2 LQKENI. In DNA form, the CDR3 reads TGTGCCAGCTCTCTAGCGGGAGACCCGGACGAGCAGTACTTC. Translation: CASSLAGDPDEQYF.

The J gene is TRBJ1-4, the V gene TRBV28; 7 positions agree with TRBD1. Trimming cost V 5 bases and J 10 bases; bases outside gene matches: 10. There are 14 residues in the CDR3. Germline V gives CDR1 MDHEN, CDR2 SYDVKM. CDR3 sequence: CASSIDRVLRKLFF. The CDR3 DNA reads as TGTGCCAGCAGTATTGACAGGGTGTTGCGAAAACTGTTTTTT.

This chain connects TRBV27 to TRBJ1-2; 9 bases line up with TRBD1. This CDR3 has 14 amino acids. Losses at the gene ends were 2 bases for V and 2 bases for J; bases not matched to a gene: 0. Germline-derived CDR1 and CDR2 are MNHEY and SMNVEV (reference sequence). Here the CDR3 DNA reads TGTGCCAGCAGTTTAACAGGGGGCAACTATGGCTACACCTTC. Translated: CASSLTGGNYGYTF.

In this sample, this clone turned up a few times. The V and J genes are TRBV28 and TRBJ2-6, with D maybe TRBD2 (5 bases). CDR1 and CDR2 from the germline V gene are MDHEN and SYDVKM. V dropped 1 base and J dropped 0 bases, with 10 bases sitting between them. CDR3 length: 17 amino acids. The CDR3 DNA sequence: TGTGCCAGCAGTTTATCCCCGGGAATCTCTGGGGCCAACGTCCTGACTTTC. Amino acid sequence: CASSLSPGISGANVLTF. Full variable domain (missing parts from reference TRBV28 and TRBJ2-6): DVKVTQSSRYLVKRTGEKVFLECVQDMDHENMFWYRQDPGLGLRLIYFSYDVKMKEKGDIPEGYSVSREKKERFSLILESASTNQTSMYLCASSLSPGISGANVLTFGAGSRLTVL.

This rearrangement joins TRBV6-1 to TRBJ2-2, with D hard to call. Germline V gives CDR1 MNHNS, CDR2 SASEGT. The V end was cut by 6 bases, the J end by 4 bases, with 12 bases between. This CDR3 is 14 amino acids long. The CDR3 spells CASSPKPLTGELFF. CDR3 sequence (DNA): TGTGCCAGCAGCCCTAAGCCACTCACCGGGGAGCTGTTTTTT.

The gene calls are TRBV6-6 and TRBJ1-4; 10 nucleotides match TRBD1. Germline V lookup: CDR1 MNHNY, CDR2 SVGAGI (reference sequence). After removal of 6 bases from V and 13 bases from J, the junction contained 5 bases not matched to a gene. The CDR3 has 12 amino acids. The CDR3 loop is CASRTGGGGLFF. The DNA for the CDR3 is TGTGCCAGCAGGACAGGGGGCGGTGGACTGTTTTTT.

The V call is TRBV11-2, the J call TRBJ1-6, with TRBD1 matching 7 bases. Germline V gives CDR1 SGHAT, CDR2 FQNNGV. This CDR3 contains 17 residues. After removal of 4 bases from V and 4 bases from J, the junction contained 10 bases not matched to a gene. The CDR3 DNA sequence: TGTGCCAGCAGCTCGCCCCGGGACAGACCTTATAATTCACCCCTCCACTTT. Translating it yields CASSSPRDRPYNSPLHF.

CDR3 amino acids: CASTKDSVAKNIQYF. In DNA, the CDR3 is TGTGCCAGTACTAAGGACAGTGTAGCCAAAAACATTCAGTACTTC. The chain carries TRBV19 and TRBJ2-4, with D perhaps TRBD1 (6 bases). In germline, CDR1 is LNHDA, CDR2 SQIVND (reference sequence). The CDR3 consists of 15 residues. V shed 7 bases and J shed 0 bases, with 13 bases lying between them.

The chain is built from TRBV9 and TRBJ2-7; 11 nucleotides align to TRBD2. V lost 3 bases to trimming and J lost 1 base; unmatched junction nucleotides: 3. The CDR3 has 15 amino acids. CDR1 is SGDLS, CDR2 YYNGEE, per germline. The chain's CDR3 is CASSAGLAASYEQYF. The CDR3 DNA reads TGTGCCAGCAGCGCGGGACTAGCGGCATCCTACGAGCAGTACTTC.

The chain employs TRBV30 and TRBJ1-2; D gene unclear. The V end lost 1 base, the J end lost 0 bases, and 15 bases lay between the germline ends. Germline CDR1 is GTSNPN and CDR2 is SVGIG (reference sequence). This CDR3 comprises 16 residues. CDR3 amino acids: CAWSARSPDTNYGYTF. DNA of the CDR3: TGTGCCTGGAGTGCCCGGTCGCCAGACACTAACTATGGCTACACCTTC.

About this clone itself: Compared with germline, one end of the junction differs, possibly owing to a read error. The chain has TRBV7-7 and TRBJ2-7, with 12 bases matching TRBD1. This CDR3 contains 15 residues. Germline loops: CDR1 SSHAT, CDR2 FNYEAQ (reference sequence). The CDR3 sequence is CASSTGTGGGYEQYF. CDR3 sequence (DNA): TGTGCTAGCAGCACAGGGACAGGGGGCGGCTACGAGCAGTACTTC.

The chain recombines TRBV9 with TRBJ2-7; TRBD1 matches at 8 bases. V shed 4 bases, J shed 0 bases, and the junction held 9 bases outside the gene matches. The CDR3 spans 16 residues. From germline, CDR1 is SGDLS and CDR2 YYNGEE. The CDR3 region has the DNA TGTGCCAGCAGCACAGATACAGGGGGATACTCCTACGAGCAGTACTTC. Its translation is CASSTDTGGYSYEQYF. The complete variable domain, with remaining parts taken from reference TRBV9 and TRBJ2-7, reads DSGVTQTPKHLITATGQRVTLRCSPRSGDLSVYWYQQSLDQGLQFLIQYYNGEERAKGNILERFSAQQFPDLHSELNLSSLELGDSALYFCASSTDTGGYSYEQYFGPGTRLTVT.

The chain joins TRBV4-3 to TRBJ1-6, with 7 bases matching TRBD1. The J segment lost 6 bases and the V segment lost 3 bases, leaving 8 bases of the junction unmatched. The CDR3 extends over 16 amino acids. From germline, CDR1 is LGHNA and CDR2 YSLEER. Here the CDR3 reads CASSHRLTGFNSPLHF. In DNA, the CDR3 is TGCGCCAGCAGCCACAGGTTGACAGGGTTTAATTCACCCCTCCACTTT.

The chain has TRBV7-9 and TRBJ2-3, with 9 bases matching TRBD2. The CDR3 runs 16 residues. From germline, CDR1 is SEHNR and CDR2 FQNEAQ (reference sequence). With 4 bases clipped from V and 2 bases from J, the junction kept 7 bases outside the gene matches. Here the CDR3 reads CASSSTSGSLTDTQYF. The DNA for the CDR3 is TGTGCCAGCAGCTCGACTAGCGGAAGCCTCACAGATACGCAGTATTTT.

This clone appeared a few times. The chain uses TRBV6-1 and TRBJ1-5; D is uncertain. Per the germline V gene, CDR1 is MNHNS and CDR2 is SASEGT. Between the trimmed V and J ends, which lost 1 base and 9 bases, there was a span of 13 bases. CDR3 size: 14 residues. In DNA, the CDR3 is TGTGCCAGCAGTGAAGTCGGAGGGCCCAGGCCCCAGCATTTT. Translating it yields CASSEVGGPRPQHF.

The chain links TRBV5-8 to TRBJ2-2, with TRBD2 identical over 9 bases. The junction had 5 bases not matched to a gene; V was cut back by 7 bases and J by 4 bases. The CDR3 spans 14 residues. CDR1 and CDR2 (germline): SGHTS, YDEGEE. The CDR3 spells CASGSGRFTGELFF. In nucleotides, the CDR3 is TGTGCCAGCGGTAGCGGGAGATTCACCGGGGAGCTGTTTTTT.

The chain joins TRBV6-5 to TRBJ1-2; 10 nucleotides align to TRBD1. Unmatched junction bases numbered 6, after V lost 0 bases and J lost 5 bases. This CDR3 is built from 16 residues. CDR1 and CDR2 (germline): MNHEY, SVGAGI. The CDR3 region is CASSYSRDRGRYGYTF. CDR3 coding DNA: TGTGCCAGCAGTTACTCTCGGGACAGGGGTAGATATGGCTACACCTTC.